The entry that follows covers one T cell receptor (beta chain) sequence. Its antigen is unknown. No much larger clone exists at a distance of one base, and base qualities are not known. This specimen belongs to a study of cytomegalovirus exposure and HLA in healthy donors (dated by TCRdb to 2016 to 2017). Broadly, across the study: In an earlier analysis of under 750 of the donors, 276 Gb of sequence data and 117 million unique TCR beta sequences from about 179 million T cells were reported. About 280 gigabases of sequencing data and about 92 million unique TCR sequences made up an early release that covered about 640 HLA-typed donors. Among the roughly 370 genotyped donors, approximately 76% belonged to the genetic ancestry cluster associated with self-reported Caucasian donors. The aim of the study was to test whether cataloging public T cell receptors could identify signatures of past pathogen exposure. The T cell repertoires of some 670 subjects were profiled by immunosequencing and related to cytomegalovirus serostatus. A separate validation cohort of 100 to 150 different subjects was used in addition to the 666-subject first cohort. High-throughput TCR immunosequencing, statistical association of individual TCRs with disease status, and machine learning were combined to predict cytomegalovirus infection status. A later analysis re-examined previously published TCR beta repertoires from just over 650 donors and added high-resolution HLA genotyping to investigate patterns of TCR occurrence. In the later analysis, no new phenotypic data were used to find candidate immune exposures; instead, reliance was placed on TCR beta sequences and their occurrence across donors. An earlier analysis of 587 of the donors used high-throughput TCR beta sequencing to judge whether each TCR beta V gene segment behaved as functional or pseudogenic. Donor age, sex, ethnicity and CMV serostatus were compiled together with the repertoire data. Genome-wide SNP genotypes for about 55% of the roughly 670 donors were used in a later genetic analysis, which treated that subset as a discovery cohort. All discovery cohort repertoires had been generated using a single sequencing platform. Class I and class II HLA loci were covered by the typing at four-digit resolution. The number of donors typed differed by locus, with roughly 629-640 for A, B, C, DRB1 and DQB1, about 500 for DQA1, over 600 for DPA1, and 400 to 490 for DPB1. Five DR-DQ haplotypes were treated as single units for association and clustering because of strong linkage in the cohort. Among around 400 genotyped donors of the cohort, an average of approximately 220,000 unique TCR beta nucleotide sequences was sequenced per donor, of which approximately 18% were non-productive. Paper-wide results and their limitations: At a false discovery rate of 0.05, a later analysis linked fewer than 20,000 TCR beta sequences to specific HLA alleles. In a later analysis, the rate of TCR association differed among HLA loci, with DRB1 alleles having the most associated TCRs and HLA-C alleles having the fewest. Three of the identified cytomegalovirus-associated TCR beta chains were confirmed in vitro to be specific for cytomegalovirus antigens. A later genetic analysis associated a missense DCLRE1C variant with V-gene and J-gene trimming of TCR beta chains, and an independent cohort replicated the association. The presence/absence analyses assumed that sequencing depth was roughly uniform across donors, and that assumption may not be true. Immune exposure information for the cohort was limited to CMV serostatus. The earlier analysis of fewer than 750 of the donors excluded 15 to 20 rarely observed V segments, including chromosome 9 orphons, because counts were too low. Across donors, most TCR sequences were observed very rarely, whereas some public TCRs were present in many individuals. Because the 87-base-pair reads could not distinguish some IMGT-functional V segments, including TRBV6-2 and TRBV6-3, those segments were excluded. According to a later genetic analysis, donors in an Asian-associated ancestry cluster had fewer N-insertions in productive TCRs than the approximately 650-donor mean. Because HLA typing was missing for some donors at each locus, association tests included only the typed subset. Most CMV-associated TCR beta chains appeared to be HLA-restricted in a later analysis, and the HLA associations seemed to be driven largely by CMV exposure. An earlier analysis of around 540 of the donors showed that most TCR beta V segments appeared in productive rearrangements either about 90% or about 30% of the time, which broadly matched IMGT annotations. A total of 150 or so TCR beta chains were listed by the study as associated with cytomegalovirus. The cohort was sequenced for TCR beta chains only, and without alpha or paired-chain data the features that could be detected were limited. According to the authors, the approach could potentially be generalized to other disease states and immunological phenotypes. According to a later analysis, parvovirus B19, influenza, CMV and Epstein-Barr virus appeared linked to several top co-occurrence clusters. A further reported finding was that TCR beta sequences accurately predicted the HLA-A and HLA-B alleles for most subjects in the first cohort. When HLA alleles, especially DR and DQ, strongly co-occurred, attributing TCR associations to individual alleles was difficult. The classifier was reported to diagnose cytomegalovirus status with high specificity and sensitivity in both the original and validation cohorts. A later analysis found that HLA-associated TCR beta chains were more clonally expanded and had lower generation probabilities than equally common non-associated chains. Linkage disequilibrium might explain the correlated functional status among segregating V segments, but an unknown experimental factor could not be ruled out. A group of highly shared sequence variants was considered likely to be a technical artifact of the sequencing pipeline.

Cut back by 6 bases and 0 bases, the V and J ends lie 5 bases apart. CDR1 and CDR2 are read off the germline V gene (reference sequence) as LNHDA and SQIVND. The CDR3 runs 12 amino acids, cysteine and phenylalanine included. Here the CDR3 DNA is all that survives: 36 bases in frame from base 1. Libraries were made using the immunoSEQ multiplex PCR assay. For the multiplex PCR, a mixture combining 60 forward primers for TCR Vbeta segments and 13 reverse primers for TCR Jbeta segments was used. A multiplex PCR assay on genomic DNA amplified the CDR3 region of rearranged TCR beta genes. The Illumina HiSeq System was used to sequence the amplified TCR beta libraries as 87-base-pair reads. In the original analysis: A later analysis tallied around 87 million unique TCR beta chains across the approximately 670 repertoires, and some 10 million of those chains were shared by two or more donors. Raw reads were error-corrected and collapsed into unique sequences with a nearest-neighbor algorithm that merged closely related sequences to remove PCR and sequencing errors. Alignment of CDR3 sequences to IMGT reference sequences was used to assign V, D and J gene segments. For a sequence to be retained, at least a six-nucleotide match to both a V gene segment and a J gene segment was required. A rearrangement counted as productive if the CDR3 had no stop codons and remained in frame with V and J, and every other rearrangement counted as non-productive. Following IMGT convention, CDR3 was defined as the stretch from the second conserved V-encoded cysteine to the conserved J-encoded phenylalanine. The earlier analysis of about 620 of the donors excluded sequences that lacked an unambiguous match to a single V gene segment. In an earlier analysis of some 590 of the donors, a V segment was called functional when productive rearrangements were above 56.7%, and segregating when the standard deviation between donors exceeded 5%. A statistical classification framework was built for diagnosing cytomegalovirus status from the catalog of TCR beta chain sequences. V and J gene assignment, in a later analysis, came from comparing TCR nucleotide sequences with IMGT/GENE-DB human TR gene sequences. The TCRdist pipeline was used in a later analysis to assign CDR3 sequences and most-parsimonious VDJ recombination scenarios. A later analysis defined each TCR beta chain by its CDR3 amino acid sequence plus V-gene family, and excluded reads lacking a unique V-gene family. In a later analysis, several hundred highly shared, low-generation-probability nucleotide sequences were removed to address suspected cross-contamination and a sequencing artifact. In a later analysis, a clonal expansion index was calculated for each public chain from normalized within-repertoire ranks of inferred template counts. Generation probabilities in a later analysis came from a VDJ recombination model fitted to out-of-frame rearrangements, and those results were checked against IGoR. In a later analysis, hypergeometric tests were used to score TCR-TCR, TCR-HLA and TCR-CMV co-occurrence, with a repertoire-size bias correction applied to TCR pairs. A later analysis estimated false discovery rates by permuting HLA or CMV assignments 20 times. In a later analysis, co-occurring TCRs were grouped using DBSCAN, and TCRdist sequence similarity was added for clustering within HLA-allele-positive subsets. Co-occurrence clustering excluded repertoires with fewer than 30,000 or more than 120,000 public chains, plus five with anomalous nucleotide sharing. Imported from immuneACCESS, the table was reduced by TCRdb to in-frame sequences with V and J called. These copies leave out some clones; in studies compared against another copy, an unresolved V gene accounts for under half, and the cause of the remainder is not known. V and J calls and clone size are as listed in that table; D and trimming were resolved from the DNA. This sample gives approximately 190,000 clones in total; 60% to 80% of them show up just once. The ten largest clones represent 2% to 2.5% of the sample.

The cohort was made up of 666 healthy bone marrow donors. At the time of sampling, all cohort members were nominally healthy, though unrecorded immune exposures were likely present. The donor tested CMV seropositive and was one of the 289 seropositive cohort members. Every donor gave a peripheral blood sample, and the peripheral blood mononuclear cells from that sample were used for TCR beta sequencing. The Qiagen DNeasy Blood Extraction Kit was used to extract genomic DNA from the blood cell samples. Here the chain combines TRBV19 and TRBJ1-2; a confident D gene designation cannot be given. This receptor was obtained from a woman in her twenties or thirties in good health and CMV-seropositive. The sequencing input was PBMCs. CDR3 protein: CASREANYGYTF. The DNA sequence follows: TGTGCCAGTAGAGAGGCTAACTATGGCTACACCTTC.